This paragraph reports one T cell receptor beta chain. The sample comes from a study of blood T cell repertoires in COVID-19. Study summary: From T cells, B-cell-depleted T cells, or PBMCs came the material, which was cDNA or gDNA.

Original handling: Researchers report that nucleated cell counts were estimated from reference gene primer amplification. Repertoires were generated with immunoSEQ multiplex PCR, while TCRdb's copy carries only in-frame clones and drops some. Clone size and the V and J calls come from that table; the DNA yielded D and trimming. This table has some 9,800 clones, roughly four fifths appearing once. With 3 bases removed from V and 0 bases from J, the gap between germline ends came to 13 bases. In germline, CDR1 is DFQATT, CDR2 SNEGSKA (reference sequence). CDR3 length: 15 amino acids. The sample was peripheral blood. The chain has TRBV20-1 and TRBJ2-3; D remains ambiguous. This TCR came from a human donor in a cohort sampled during active COVID-19. The CDR3 DNA reads as TGCAGTGCTAGTAAATCAGACTCTAGCACAGATACGCAGTATTTT. Amino acid sequence: CSASKSDSSTDTQYF.